This T cell receptor (beta chain) emerged from a study of shared clonotypes between healthy human individuals. Measured with immunoSEQ multiplex PCR; TCRdb has only the in-frame clones, and not every one. This table has some 2.3 million clones, 85% to 95% appearing once. In germline, CDR1 is MNHEY, CDR2 SVGAGI. V shed 5 bases, J shed 7 bases, and the junction held 9 bases outside the gene matches. CDR3 length: 14 amino acids. Sequencing was done on a sample of naive CD4+ T cells from PBMCs. Subset indicated: CD45RA+ positively selected. The J gene is TRBJ2-7, the V gene TRBV6-5; 9 nucleotides agree with TRBD2. The receptor was isolated from a man aged 18 to 29 in good health. Some clones in this sample may be carry-over from other donors' samples. In nucleotides, the CDR3 is TGTGCCAGCAGTCTTCTAGCGGGATCAGGGGAGCAGTACTTC. Translated: CASSLLAGSGEQYF.